This is a list of T cell receptor beta chains from one sample in a study of blood T cell repertoires in COVID-19. TCRdb's table, derived via immunoSEQ multiplex PCR, lists solely in-frame clones and lacks some. The repertoire has 290,000 or so clones, approximately 90% of them found once; the top ten carry 0.95% to 1.3%. The sequencing sample was made of PBMCs or T cells enriched from blood (not recorded which). Every receptor here comes from a woman aged 25 to 45 who had recovered from COVID-19. Each CDR3 is given with its conserved first and last residue. A D gene is named only where the DNA matches it firmly. Not all rows give a size; the values are once, few, many and, for expanded clones, a class.

d_call: TRBD2; j_call: TRBJ2-2; v_call: TRBV9; cdr3_length: 16; clone_size: NA; cdr3_nt: TGTGCCAGCAGCGCAGGGACTAGCGCTAACACCGGGGAGCTGTTTTTT; cdr3_aa: CASSAGTSANTGELFF
d_call: NA; j_call: TRBJ2-2; v_call: TRBV9; cdr3_length: 15; clone_size: NA; cdr3_nt: TGTGCCAGCAGCCTCAGCCAGGGTGCCGCCGGGGAGCTGTTTTTT; cdr3_aa: CASSLSQGAAGELFF
d_call: NA; j_call: TRBJ2-2; v_call: TRBV24-1; cdr3_length: 15; clone_size: NA; cdr3_nt: TGTGCCACCGGAGGGACCGTAGTTGGCACCGGGGAGCTGTTTTTT; cdr3_aa: CATGGTVVGTGELFF
d_call: TRBD2; j_call: TRBJ2-2; v_call: TRBV3-1/TRBV3-2; cdr3_length: 18; clone_size: NA; cdr3_nt: TGTGCCAGCAGCCAAGAAGGTCGGCTAGCGGGAGCCCCCGGGGAGCTGTTTTTT; cdr3_aa: CASSQEGRLAGAPGELFF
d_call: NA; j_call: TRBJ2-1; v_call: TRBV7-9; cdr3_length: 16; clone_size: NA; cdr3_nt: TGTGCCAGCAGCTTATTGGGTGGGGGCCTAGCCAATGAGCAGTTCTTC; cdr3_aa: CASSLLGGGLANEQFF
d_call: TRBD1; j_call: TRBJ2-5; v_call: TRBV6-5; cdr3_length: 15; clone_size: NA; cdr3_nt: TGTGCCAGCAGCCGACCGGGACAGGGATTAGTAGGCCAGTACTTC; cdr3_aa: CASSRPGQGLVGQYF
d_call: TRBD1; j_call: TRBJ1-2; v_call: TRBV18; cdr3_length: 15; clone_size: NA; cdr3_nt: TGTGCCAGCTCACCGGACAGGTTAGCTAACTATGGCTACACCTTC; cdr3_aa: CASSPDRLANYGYTF
d_call: NA; j_call: TRBJ2-3; v_call: TRBV9; cdr3_length: 13; clone_size: NA; cdr3_nt: TGTGCCAGCAGCGATCTAGGGAGGGATACGCAGTATTTT; cdr3_aa: CASSDLGRDTQYF
d_call: NA; j_call: TRBJ1-2; v_call: TRBV7-3; cdr3_length: 14; clone_size: NA; cdr3_nt: TGTGCCAGCAGCCCAGACCAACAGGGCTATGGCTACACCTTC; cdr3_aa: CASSPDQQGYGYTF
d_call: NA; j_call: TRBJ2-1; v_call: TRBV7-9; cdr3_length: 14; clone_size: NA; cdr3_nt: TGTGCCAGCAGCTATTCAGGGCTGAGCAATGAGCAGTTCTTC; cdr3_aa: CASSYSGLSNEQFF
d_call: NA; j_call: TRBJ2-5; v_call: TRBV29-1; cdr3_length: 12; clone_size: NA; cdr3_nt: TGCAGCGTTGATGGGGGGAAAGAGACCCAGTACTTC; cdr3_aa: CSVDGGKETQYF
d_call: TRBD2; j_call: TRBJ2-1; v_call: TRBV19; cdr3_length: 15; clone_size: NA; cdr3_nt: TGTGCCAGTAGTAGGAGCGGGAGCCCCTACAATGAGCAGTTCTTC; cdr3_aa: CASSRSGSPYNEQFF
d_call: TRBD2; j_call: TRBJ2-1; v_call: TRBV30; cdr3_length: 13; clone_size: NA; cdr3_nt: TGTGCCTGTACTAGCGGCAATAACAATGAGCAGTTCTTC; cdr3_aa: CACTSGNNNEQFF
d_call: TRBD1; j_call: TRBJ2-7; v_call: TRBV28; cdr3_length: 14; clone_size: NA; cdr3_nt: TGTGCCAGCAGCGTGACAGGGTTTATGTACGAGCAGTACTTC; cdr3_aa: CASSVTGFMYEQYF
d_call: TRBD2; j_call: TRBJ2-7; v_call: TRBV5-1; cdr3_length: 15; clone_size: NA; cdr3_nt: TGCGCCAGCAGCTTGGATGGGAGGGCCCTCGGCGAGCAGTACTTC; cdr3_aa: CASSLDGRALGEQYF
d_call: NA; j_call: TRBJ2-7; v_call: TRBV28; cdr3_length: 12; clone_size: NA; cdr3_nt: TGTGCCAGCAGTTTCAGTGTCTACGAGCAGTACTTC; cdr3_aa: CASSFSVYEQYF
d_call: TRBD1; j_call: TRBJ2-4; v_call: TRBV7-2; cdr3_length: 15; clone_size: NA; cdr3_nt: TGTGCCAGCAGCGAGCAGGGGGTCGCCAAAAACATTCAGTACTTC; cdr3_aa: CASSEQGVAKNIQYF
d_call: NA; j_call: TRBJ2-7; v_call: TRBV4-1; cdr3_length: 15; clone_size: NA; cdr3_nt: TGCGCCAGCAGCCAAGCGGCTAGCGTACCCTACGAGCAGTACTTC; cdr3_aa: CASSQAASVPYEQYF
d_call: TRBD1; j_call: TRBJ1-1; v_call: TRBV11-2; cdr3_length: 13; clone_size: few; cdr3_nt: TGTGCCAGCAGCTTAGGAGGGGACAGTCAAGCTTTCTTT; cdr3_aa: CASSLGGDSQAFF
d_call: NA; j_call: TRBJ1-2; v_call: TRBV19; cdr3_length: 15; clone_size: NA; cdr3_nt: TGTGCCAGTAGTCCCACAGGGATCGGTGGCTATGGCTACACCTTC; cdr3_aa: CASSPTGIGGYGYTF
d_call: TRBD2; j_call: TRBJ2-1; v_call: TRBV5-1; cdr3_length: 18; clone_size: NA; cdr3_nt: TGCGCCAGCAGGGCCGGGACTAGCGGGACAAGGTCCTACAATGAGCAGTTCTTC; cdr3_aa: CASRAGTSGTRSYNEQFF
d_call: TRBD2; j_call: TRBJ2-3; v_call: TRBV27; cdr3_length: 15; clone_size: NA; cdr3_nt: TGTGCCAGCGGGACCGGCGGGAGGGCAGCAGATACGCAGTATTTT; cdr3_aa: CASGTGGRAADTQYF
d_call: TRBD1; j_call: TRBJ2-1; v_call: TRBV10-3; cdr3_length: 13; clone_size: once; cdr3_nt: TGTGCCATAGGACAGGGGGCGCGGGATGAGCAGTTCTTC; cdr3_aa: CAIGQGARDEQFF